The 15 T cell receptor beta chains in this list originate from one sample, sequenced in a study of vaccination and CD4 T cells after COVID-19. No antigen is known for these receptors. The Oncomine TCR Beta short-read assay was applied to DNA of cultured CD4+ T cells. TCRdb reanalysed the PCR reads using MiXCR and keeps one entry per CDR3 protein. Here the sample spans about 20,000 distinct CDR3 sequences, approximately 45% being singletons. Treatment noted: roughly nine-day PBMC culture with coronavirus spike peptide pools or control peptides (ViraFEST assay). The sequences come from CD4+ T cells from blood, cultured in vitro, collected before SARS-CoV-2 vaccination. Source of these receptors: a human donor who had recovered from COVID-19.

The V gene is TRBV27, the J gene TRBJ1-2, with a possible D match to TRBD1 (6 bases). CDR1 and CDR2 (germline): MNHEY, SMNVEV (reference sequence). The CDR3 covers 12 residues. V was clipped by 3 bases and J by 10 bases, with 12 bases between them. The CDR3 loop reads CASSLLGQLYTF. CDR3 coding DNA: TGTGCCAGCAGTTTGTTAGGACAGCTCTACACCTTC.

Comment on this clonotype: Sequence at one end of the junction differs from germline and may be a read error. The chain employs TRBV7-9 and TRBJ2-7, with D maybe TRBD2 (5 bases). Germline V gene sequence: CDR1 SEHNR, CDR2 FQNEAQ (reference sequence). CDR3 size: 8 residues. The CDR3 DNA is TGTGCCAGCCCGGGGAGTCGTTTC. Its translation: CASPGSRF.

This clonotype showed up just once. The chain recombines TRBV27 with TRBJ2-3, with 14 bases lining up with TRBD2. The CDR3 loop spans 15 amino acids. Germline V gene data show CDR1 as MNHEY and CDR2 as SMNVEV (reference sequence). J gave up 5 bases and V 6 bases, and 4 bases lay outside the gene matches. The DNA of the CDR3 is TGTGCCAGCAGCCCGGGACTAGCGGGAGTAGATACGCAGTATTTT. Its protein is CASSPGLAGVDTQYF.

This sequence joins TRBV6-5 and TRBJ1-2; 8 nucleotides line up with TRBD1. The ends lost 0 bases at V and 8 bases at J; junction bases unmatched: 11. Germline values: CDR1 MNHEY, CDR2 SVGAGI. CDR3 length: 16 residues. CDR3 amino acids: CASSYSIGQGSSGYTF. The CDR3 DNA sequence: TGTGCCAGCAGTTACTCGATTGGACAGGGAAGCAGCGGCTACACCTTC.

The chain carries TRBV20-1 and TRBJ1-2; D is undetermined. The CDR3 runs to 12 residues. From germline, CDR1 is DFQATT and CDR2 SNEGSKA (reference sequence). Trimming removed 4 bases from V and 0 bases from J, with 6 bases in between. In DNA form, the CDR3 reads TGCAGTGCTAAGCCCTCTAACTATGGCTACACCTTC. Protein sequence: CSAKPSNYGYTF.

The V call is TRBV5-1, the J call TRBJ2-5, with 8 bases identical to TRBD2. The V gene end was trimmed by 4 bases and the J gene end by 0 bases; junction bases not matched to a gene: 14. The CDR3 sequence is 18 residues long. Per germline, CDR1 SGHRS and CDR2 YFSETQ. For the CDR3, the DNA is TGCGCCAGCAGCCGGGTGGTTCGACTACTAGCGGACCAAGAGACCCAGTACTTC. Translating gives CASSRVVRLLADQETQYF. The variable domain in full, completed from reference TRBV5-1 and TRBJ2-5, reads KAGVTQTPRYLIKTRGQQVTLSCSPISGHRSVSWYQQTPGQGLQFLFEYFSETQRNKGNFPGRFSGRQFSNSRSEMNVSTLELGDSALYLCASSRVVRLLADQETQYFGPGTRLLVL.

The chain couples TRBV19 to TRBJ2-2; 8 nucleotides align to TRBD1. The CDR3 runs 16 residues. Looked up from germline, CDR1 is LNHDA and CDR2 is SQIVND (reference sequence). V was clipped by 4 bases and J by 4 bases; unmatched bases: 8. CDR3 sequence (DNA): TGTGCCAGTAGTACCCACAGGGGGGACGGCACCGGGGAGCTGTTTTTT. Amino acids: CASSTHRGDGTGELFF. Full variable domain (rest looked up from reference TRBV19 and TRBJ2-2): DGGITQSPKYLFRKEGQNVTLSCEQNLNHDAMYWYRQDPGQGLRLIYYSQIVNDFQKGDIAEGYSVSREKKESFPLTVTSAQKNPTAFYLCASSTHRGDGTGELFFGEGSRLTVL.

This clonotype was found a few times. This chain joins TRBV19 and TRBJ2-7; D may be TRBD1 or TRBD2 (5 bases each). The CDR3 is 16 residues long. Trimming left V 3 bases short and J 2 bases short, with 17 bases between. The V gene's germline CDR1 is LNHDA and CDR2 SQIVND (reference sequence). CDR3 protein: CASSMGPGRSTYEQYF. CDR3 DNA sequence: TGTGCCAGTAGTATGGGTCCGGGACGTTCAACCTACGAGCAGTACTTC.

J is TRBJ2-7 and V is TRBV7-3; the D is unclear. Looked up from germline, CDR1 is SGHTA and CDR2 is FQGTGA. V was pared by 7 bases and J by 0 bases, with 10 bases between. CDR3 size: 13 residues. CDR3 bases: TGTGCCAGCATTACCTTATTCTCCTACGAGCAGTACTTC. It yields the protein CASITLFSYEQYF.

The table lists this clonotype with a few counts. The J gene is TRBJ2-5, the V gene TRBV7-2; tentative D call: TRBD2 (6 bases). Trimming removed 5 bases at V and 5 bases at J, with 12 bases between. CDR3 length: 13 residues. Germline V CDR1 and CDR2: SGHTA, FQGNSA. The CDR3 sequence is CASSLGLGETQYF. The CDR3 nucleotides read TGTGCCAGCAGCCTGGGACTGGGGGAGACCCAGTACTTC.

This rearrangement joins TRBV7-2 to TRBJ2-3; the match to TRBD2 covers 7 bases. The J segment lost 2 bases and the V segment lost 2 bases, leaving 7 bases of the junction unmatched. Germline CDR1 is SGHTA and CDR2 is FQGNSA. The CDR3 extends over 16 amino acids. The CDR3 bases are TGTGCCAGCAGCTTACAACCGGGACTAAACACAGATACGCAGTATTTT. This encodes CASSLQPGLNTDTQYF.

Comment on this clonotype: Germline is not matched at one junction end, which may reflect a read error. The V and J genes are TRBV7-2 and TRBJ1-5, with unresolved D. The CDR3 spans 12 residues. The V gene's germline CDR1 is SGHTA and CDR2 FQGNSA. The CDR3 sequence is CASSRDNRPQHF. CDR3 DNA: TGTGCCAGCAGCCGAGACAATCGGCCCCAGCATTTT.

The chain employs TRBV5-1 and TRBJ2-3; 13 bases fit TRBD2. V was clipped by 2 bases and J by 4 bases; unmatched bases: 1. The length of the CDR3 is 15 residues. In germline, CDR1 is SGHRS, CDR2 YFSETQ. The CDR3 loop is CASSFGLAGADTQYF. The CDR3 nucleotides read TGCGCCAGCAGCTTCGGACTAGCGGGAGCAGATACGCAGTATTTT.

This clonotype has just a few counts. V is TRBV20-1 and J is TRBJ2-3; 9 bases map to TRBD1. Trimming cost V 6 bases and J 1 base; bases outside gene matches: 2. Germline-derived CDR1 and CDR2 are DFQATT and SNEGSKA (reference sequence). The CDR3 consists of 13 residues. CDR3 protein: CSADRGGTDTQYF. CDR3 DNA sequence: TGCAGTGCCGACAGGGGGGGCACAGATACGCAGTATTTT.

J is TRBJ2-2 and V is TRBV7-9; D perhaps matches TRBD1 (6 bases). Trimming removed 4 bases at V and 2 bases at J, with 17 bases between. Germline assignment: CDR1 SEHNR and CDR2 FQNEAQ (reference sequence). CDR3 length equals 17 residues. The CDR3 nucleotides are TGTGCCAGCAGCTCTCAACCACAGGGCCCCAACACCGGGGAGCTGTTTTTT. Protein sequence: CASSSQPQGPNTGELFF.